This T cell receptor beta chain was recorded in a study of blood T cell repertoires in COVID-19 (TCRdb year 2020). Study-level background: Samples covering the acute and convalescent phases of COVID-19 were provided by collaborators in the United States, Italy and Spain. The material from the prospective study consisted of cDNA or gDNA derived from T cells, B-cell-depleted T cells, or PBMCs. The dataset comprised deeply sampled blood TCRbeta repertoires from subjects exposed to, actively infected with, or recovered from COVID-19. A freely available public database, intended as a resource for researchers studying the immune response to SARS-CoV-2, is where the repertoires were released. The samples were drawn from the first 160 participants of the ongoing ImmuneRACE study and from 1,200 or so subjects provided by 6 global collaborators. The sample metadata nearly always contained a de-identified subject ID, COVID-19 status, age in years and sex. Where HLA class I and class II types were available, the types were taken from metadata supplied by the sample provider, not from assay-based typing.

A note on this clone: It has no known antigen specificity. No much larger clonotype is one base removed from it; base qualities were not supplied.

Here is what the overall study found, with its caveats: Clinical and demographic metadata were provided uncurated, with the amount varying by source and participant.

In Seattle, one collaborating source enrolled patients while the infection was active and tracked those patients longitudinally over the course of disease. Whole blood was collected in K2EDTA tubes by collaborating institutions according to the institutions' own protocols. Collaborator samples were shipped for TCRbeta analysis as frozen whole blood, isolated PBMCs, or DNA extracted from either sample type. The immunoSEQ Assay, a bias-controlled multiplex PCR, was used to amplify TCRbeta CDR3 regions from genomic DNA. The original methods were these. Within the assay, amplification of reference gene primers was used to estimate how many nucleated cells each sample contained. To quantify the absolute abundance of each unique TCRbeta CDR3 rearrangement, sequence reads were collapsed and filtered. Productive Simpson clonality was computed per sample as the square root of Simpson's diversity index over productive rearrangements. TCRdb limited this immuneACCESS table to in-frame rearrangements with V and J called. A share of clones is missing; checked studies link under half to unresolved V genes, and the rest is unexplained. V, J and clone size reflect that table, while D and trimming were determined from the DNA. Present in this sample are some 360,000 clones, 80% to 90% of which were seen just once. Jointly, the top ten make up 2.3% of the sample.

Sequenced material: peripheral blood. The clonotype comes from a woman aged 55-70 years with COVID-19, enrolled during active disease.

The DNA is TGTGCCAGCAGTTCCCAGGGGTGGGACACTGAAGCTTTCTTT. This is translated as CASSSQGWDTEAFF. This receptor chain uses TRBV28 and TRBJ1-1; TRBD1 is a possible D gene, resting on 6 matching bases. From its cysteine to its phenylalanine, the CDR3 spans 14 amino acids. Only CDR3 DNA remains: 42 bases, in frame from the first base. V sheds 4 bases and J sheds 3 bases, leaving 12 bases between their ends. Sequences MDHEN (CDR1) and SYDVKM (CDR2) are obtained from the germline V gene. When the CDR3 is completed using the reference TRBV28 and TRBJ1-1 genes on either side, the full variable domain is DVKVTQSSRYLVKRTGEKVFLECVQDMDHENMFWYRQDPGLGLRLIYFSYDVKMKEKGDIPEGYSVSREKKERFSLILESASTNQTSMYLCASSSQGWDTEAFFGQGTRLTVV.